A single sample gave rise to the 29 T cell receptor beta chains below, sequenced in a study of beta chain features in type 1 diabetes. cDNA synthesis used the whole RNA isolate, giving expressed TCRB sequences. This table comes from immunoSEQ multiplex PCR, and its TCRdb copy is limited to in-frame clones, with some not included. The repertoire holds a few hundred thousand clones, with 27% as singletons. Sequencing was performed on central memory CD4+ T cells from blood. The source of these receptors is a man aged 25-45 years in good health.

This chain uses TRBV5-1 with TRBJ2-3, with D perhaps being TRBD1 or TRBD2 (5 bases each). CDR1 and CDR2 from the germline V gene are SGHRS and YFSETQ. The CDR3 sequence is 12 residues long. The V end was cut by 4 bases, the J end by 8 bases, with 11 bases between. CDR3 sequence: CASSNEGPTQYF. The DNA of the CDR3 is TGCGCCAGCAGCAACGAGGGGCCTACGCAGTATTTT.

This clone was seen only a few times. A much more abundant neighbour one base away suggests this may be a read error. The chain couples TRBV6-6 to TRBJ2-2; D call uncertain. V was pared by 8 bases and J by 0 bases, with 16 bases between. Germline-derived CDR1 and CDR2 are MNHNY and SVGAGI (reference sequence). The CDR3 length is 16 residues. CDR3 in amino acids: CASRPPGSSNTGELFF. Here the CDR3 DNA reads TGTGCCAGCCGTCCGCCGGGCAGCTCGAACACCGGGGAGCTGTTTTTT.

The CDR3 DNA is TGTGCCAGCAGTCCACTAGCTATCTCCAACTACGAGCAGTACTTC. Protein sequence: CASSPLAISNYEQYF. This chain links TRBV6-7 with TRBJ2-7, with TRBD2 as a possible D gene (6 bases). TRBV6-7 is an open reading frame whose function is uncertain. CDR3 length: 15 amino acids. V shed 5 bases and J shed 3 bases, with 17 bases lying between them.

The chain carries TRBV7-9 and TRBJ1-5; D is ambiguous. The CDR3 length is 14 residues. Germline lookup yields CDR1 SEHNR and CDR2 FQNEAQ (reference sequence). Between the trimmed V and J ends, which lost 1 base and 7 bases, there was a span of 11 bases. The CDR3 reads CASSLDPGEQPQHF. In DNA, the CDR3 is TGTGCCAGCAGCTTAGACCCCGGAGAACAGCCCCAGCATTTT.

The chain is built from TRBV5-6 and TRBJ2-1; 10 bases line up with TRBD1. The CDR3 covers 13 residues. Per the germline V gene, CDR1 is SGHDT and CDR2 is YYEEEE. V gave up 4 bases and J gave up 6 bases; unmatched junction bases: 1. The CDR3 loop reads CASSGTGANEQFF. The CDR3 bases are TGTGCCAGCAGCGGGACAGGGGCCAATGAGCAGTTCTTC. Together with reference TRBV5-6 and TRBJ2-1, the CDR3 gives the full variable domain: DAGVTQSPTHLIKTRGQQVTLRCSPKSGHDTVSWYQQALGQGPQFIFQYYEEEERQRGNFPDRFSGHQFPNYSSELNVNALLLGDSALYLCASSGTGANEQFFGPGTRLTVL.

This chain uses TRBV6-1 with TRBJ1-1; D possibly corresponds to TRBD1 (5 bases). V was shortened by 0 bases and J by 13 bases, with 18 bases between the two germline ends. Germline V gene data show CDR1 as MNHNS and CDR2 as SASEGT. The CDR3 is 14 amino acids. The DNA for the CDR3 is TGTGCCAGCAGTGAAGCGGGGTCCAGGGAGGATGGTTTCTTT. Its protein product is CASSEAGSREDGFF.

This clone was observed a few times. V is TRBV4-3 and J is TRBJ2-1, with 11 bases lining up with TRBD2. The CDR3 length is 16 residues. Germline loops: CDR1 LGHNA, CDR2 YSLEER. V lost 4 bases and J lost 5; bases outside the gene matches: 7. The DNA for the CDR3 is TGCGCCAGCAGCCTTTCATCTAGCGGGGGGCACAATGAGCAGTTCTTC. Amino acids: CASSLSSSGGHNEQFF.

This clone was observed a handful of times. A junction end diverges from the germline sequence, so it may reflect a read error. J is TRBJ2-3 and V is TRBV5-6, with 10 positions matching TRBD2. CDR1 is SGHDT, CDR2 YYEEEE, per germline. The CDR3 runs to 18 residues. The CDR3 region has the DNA TGTGCCCGCAGCTTGCGTAGGAGCGGGAGGGCGGGCGCAGATACGCAGTATTTT. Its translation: CARSLRRSGRAGADTQYF.

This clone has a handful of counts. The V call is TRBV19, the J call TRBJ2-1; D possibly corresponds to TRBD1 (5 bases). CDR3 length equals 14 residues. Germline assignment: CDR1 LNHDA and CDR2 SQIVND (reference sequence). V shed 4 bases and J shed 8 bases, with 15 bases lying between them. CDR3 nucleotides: TGTGCCAGTAGTAAGGACACCCCTGGGGATGAGCAGTTCTTC. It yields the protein CASSKDTPGDEQFF.

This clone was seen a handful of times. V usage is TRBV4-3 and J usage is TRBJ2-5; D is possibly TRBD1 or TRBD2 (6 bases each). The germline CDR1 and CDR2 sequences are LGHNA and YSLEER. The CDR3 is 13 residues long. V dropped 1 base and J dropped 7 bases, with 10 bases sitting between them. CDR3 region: CASSQGGGRTQYF. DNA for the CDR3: TGCGCCAGCAGCCAAGGAGGGGGGAGGACCCAGTACTTC.

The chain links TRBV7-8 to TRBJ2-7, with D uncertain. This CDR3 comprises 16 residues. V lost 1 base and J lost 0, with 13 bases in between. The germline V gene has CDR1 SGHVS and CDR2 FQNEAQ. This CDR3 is CASSLVQGDLSYEQYF. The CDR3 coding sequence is TGTGCCAGCAGCTTAGTCCAAGGCGACCTCTCCTACGAGCAGTACTTC.

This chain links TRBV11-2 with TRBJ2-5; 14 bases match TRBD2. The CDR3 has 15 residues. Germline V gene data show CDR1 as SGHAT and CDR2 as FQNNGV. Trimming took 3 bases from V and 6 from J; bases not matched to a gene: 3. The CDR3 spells CASSLTSGRGQTQYF. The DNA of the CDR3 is TGTGCCAGCAGCTTGACTAGCGGGAGGGGGCAGACCCAGTACTTC. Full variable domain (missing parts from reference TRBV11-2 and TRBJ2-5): EAGVAQSPRYKIIEKRQSVAFWCNPISGHATLYWYQQILGQGPKLLIQFQNNGVVDDSQLPKDRFSAERLKGVDSTLKIQPAKLEDSAVYLCASSLTSGRGQTQYFGPGTRLLVL.

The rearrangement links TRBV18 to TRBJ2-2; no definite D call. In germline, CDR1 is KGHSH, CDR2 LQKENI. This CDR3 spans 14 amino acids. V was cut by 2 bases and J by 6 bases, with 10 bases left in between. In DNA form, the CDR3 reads TGTGCCAGCTCACCAAGTGCTGCTGCCGGGGAGCTGTTTTTT. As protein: CASSPSAAAGELFF. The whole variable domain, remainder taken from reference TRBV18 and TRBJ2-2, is NAGVMQNPRHLVRRRGQEARLRCSPMKGHSHVYWYRQLPEEGLKFMVYLQKENIIDESGMPKERFSAEFPKEGPSILRIQQVVRGDSAAYFCASSPSAAAGELFFGEGSRLTVL.

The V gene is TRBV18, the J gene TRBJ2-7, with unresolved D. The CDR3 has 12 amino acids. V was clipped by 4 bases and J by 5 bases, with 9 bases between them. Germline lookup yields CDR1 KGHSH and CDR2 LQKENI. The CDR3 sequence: CASSLKENEQYF. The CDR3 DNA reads TGTGCCAGCTCACTGAAAGAAAACGAGCAGTACTTC.

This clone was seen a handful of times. CDR3 amino acids: CASSYLSYEQYF. Here the CDR3 DNA reads TGTGCCAGCAGCTACCTCTCCTACGAGCAGTACTTC. The chain employs TRBV7-2 and TRBJ2-7; D gene uncertain. This CDR3 has 12 amino acids. The germline V and J ends were trimmed by 4 bases and 0 bases, with 4 bases remaining between them. Germline lookup yields CDR1 SGHTA and CDR2 FQGNSA.

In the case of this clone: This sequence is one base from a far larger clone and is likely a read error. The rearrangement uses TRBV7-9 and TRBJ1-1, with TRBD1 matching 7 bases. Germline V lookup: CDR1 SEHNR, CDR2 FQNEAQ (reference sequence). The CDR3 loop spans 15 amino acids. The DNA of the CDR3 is TGTTCCAGCAGCCCCCAACAGGGGACGAACACTGAAGCTTTCTTT. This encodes CSSSPQQGTNTEAFF.

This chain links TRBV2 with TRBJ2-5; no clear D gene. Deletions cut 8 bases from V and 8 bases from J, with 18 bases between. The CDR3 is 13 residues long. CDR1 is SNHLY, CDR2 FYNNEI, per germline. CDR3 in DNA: TGTGCCAGCTGTCAAGACCCCGAGGTAACCCAGTACTTC. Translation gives CASCQDPEVTQYF. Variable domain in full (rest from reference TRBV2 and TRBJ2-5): EPEVTQTPSHQVTQMGQEVILRCVPISNHLYFYWYRQILGQKVEFLVSFYNNEISEKSEIFDDQFSVERPDGSNFTLKIRSTKLEDSAMYFCASCQDPEVTQYFGPGTRLLVL.

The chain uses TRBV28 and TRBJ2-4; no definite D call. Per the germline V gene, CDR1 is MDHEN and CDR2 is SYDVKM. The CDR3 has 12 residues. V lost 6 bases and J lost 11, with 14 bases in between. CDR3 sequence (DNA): TGTGCCAGCAGCTCCGCCGCTCAGTTTCAGTACTTC. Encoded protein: CASSSAAQFQYF.

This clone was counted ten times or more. CDR3 in amino acids: CASSVEGTGHEQFF. CDR3 bases: TGTGCCAGCAGCGTAGAGGGGACAGGGCATGAGCAGTTCTTC. V and J are TRBV9 and TRBJ2-1; the match to TRBD1 covers 9 bases. Germline CDR1 SGDLS, CDR2 YYNGEE. V lost 0 bases and J lost 8; bases outside the gene matches: 3. The CDR3 length is 14 residues. The complete variable domain, with remaining parts taken from reference TRBV9 and TRBJ2-1, reads DSGVTQTPKHLITATGQRVTLRCSPRSGDLSVYWYQQSLDQGLQFLIQYYNGEERAKGNILERFSAQQFPDLHSELNLSSLELGDSALYFCASSVEGTGHEQFFGPGTRLTVL.

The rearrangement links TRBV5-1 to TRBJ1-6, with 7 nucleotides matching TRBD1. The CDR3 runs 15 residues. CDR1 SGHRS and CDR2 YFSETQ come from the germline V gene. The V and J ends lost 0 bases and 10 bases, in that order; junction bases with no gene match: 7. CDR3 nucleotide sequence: TGCGCCAGCAGCTTGGCCGGGAGGGGGCTGTCACCCCTCCACTTT. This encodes CASSLAGRGLSPLHF.

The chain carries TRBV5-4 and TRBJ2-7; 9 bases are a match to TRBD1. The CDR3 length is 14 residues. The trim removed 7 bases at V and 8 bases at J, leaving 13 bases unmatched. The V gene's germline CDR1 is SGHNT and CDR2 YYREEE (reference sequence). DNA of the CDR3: TGTGCCAGCCGCGACTGGACAGGGGTCTCGAAGCAGTACTTC. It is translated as CASRDWTGVSKQYF.

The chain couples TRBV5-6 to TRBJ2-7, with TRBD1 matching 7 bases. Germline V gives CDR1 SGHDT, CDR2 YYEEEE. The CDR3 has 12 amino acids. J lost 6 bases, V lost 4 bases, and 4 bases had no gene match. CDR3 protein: CASSLDRLEQYF. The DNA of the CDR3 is TGTGCCAGCAGCCTGGACAGGCTCGAGCAGTACTTC.

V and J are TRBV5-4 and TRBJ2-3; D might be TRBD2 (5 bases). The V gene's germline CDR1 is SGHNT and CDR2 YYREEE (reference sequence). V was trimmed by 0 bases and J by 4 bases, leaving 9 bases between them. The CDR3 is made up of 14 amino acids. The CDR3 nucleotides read TGTGCCAGCAGCTTGGTGGGAGCCGCAGATACGCAGTATTTT. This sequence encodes CASSLVGAADTQYF.

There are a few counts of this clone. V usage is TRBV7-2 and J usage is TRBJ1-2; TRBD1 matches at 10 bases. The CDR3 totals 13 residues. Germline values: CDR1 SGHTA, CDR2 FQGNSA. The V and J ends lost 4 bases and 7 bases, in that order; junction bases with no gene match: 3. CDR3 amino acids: CASSSTGGGGYTF. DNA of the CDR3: TGTGCCAGCAGCTCGACAGGGGGCGGTGGCTACACCTTC.

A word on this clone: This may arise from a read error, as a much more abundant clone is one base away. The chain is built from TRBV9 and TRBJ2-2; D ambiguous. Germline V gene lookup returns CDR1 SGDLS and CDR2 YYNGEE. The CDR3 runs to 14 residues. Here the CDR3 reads CSSSVGQNTGELFF. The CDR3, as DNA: TGTTCCAGCAGCGTAGGGCAGAACACCGGGGAGCTGTTTTTT.

The CDR3 here is CASSLEGFRDSPLHF. The CDR3 DNA is TGCGCCAGCAGCTTGGAAGGATTTCGGGATTCACCCCTCCACTTT. The chain combines TRBV5-1 with TRBJ1-6; no firm D call. The CDR3 has 15 residues. Germline assignment: CDR1 SGHRS and CDR2 YFSETQ. The V end was cut by 0 bases, the J end by 8 bases, with 12 bases between.

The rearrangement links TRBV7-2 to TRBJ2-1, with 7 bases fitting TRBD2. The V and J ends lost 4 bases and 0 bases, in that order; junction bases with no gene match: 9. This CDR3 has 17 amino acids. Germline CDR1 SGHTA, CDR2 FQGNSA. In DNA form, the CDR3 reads TGTGCCAGCAGCTCACTTTGGGGCGGGAGCTCCTACAATGAGCAGTTCTTC. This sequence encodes CASSSLWGGSSYNEQFF.

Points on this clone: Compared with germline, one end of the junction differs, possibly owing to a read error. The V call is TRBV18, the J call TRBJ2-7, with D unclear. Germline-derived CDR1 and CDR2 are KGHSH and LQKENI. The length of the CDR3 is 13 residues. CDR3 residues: CASSPSDGFFTSF. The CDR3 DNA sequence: TGTGCCAGCTCACCCTCTGACGGATTCTTTACCAGTTTC.

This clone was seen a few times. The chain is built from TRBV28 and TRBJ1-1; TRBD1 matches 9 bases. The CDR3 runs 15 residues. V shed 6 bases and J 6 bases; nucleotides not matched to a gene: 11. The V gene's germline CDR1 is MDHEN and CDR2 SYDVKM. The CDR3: CASRNTGGRSAEAFF. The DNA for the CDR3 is TGTGCCAGCAGGAATACAGGGGGCCGTTCTGCTGAAGCTTTCTTT.